Listed here is a single TCR beta chain. What antigen it recognizes has not been identified. Per-nucleotide qualities are absent, and no much larger clonotype sits a single base away. This specimen comes from a study of low-dose radiotherapy and immunotherapy resistance in tumors (dated by TCRdb to 2022 to 2024). Looking at the study overall: In Cohort 1, 0.5 Gy per fraction was delivered every 2 weeks, and a total PTV dose of 6.5 Gy was prescribed. Patients were given nivolumab as a 240 mg flat dose every two weeks and ipilimumab at 1 mg/kg every six weeks, with both drugs delivered intravenously. Cyclophosphamide 200 mg/m2 was given intravenously every two weeks, one day before each radiation and immunotherapy administration. Starting on cycle 1 day 1, patients took 300 mg of aspirin by mouth once a day for four cycles. Patients in Cohort 2 were given 1 Gy per fraction every two weeks, for a total of 13 Gy across 26 weeks. Trial participants were not randomized into treatment groups. Eight patients were included in the translational analysis, namely three from the first dose cohort plus the first five from the second dose cohort.

To make first-strand cDNA, Superscript III was used along with a set of TRAV- and TRBV-specific primers so that both the TCRalpha and TCRbeta chains were covered. TCRs were amplified with Phusion for 15 to 20 PCR cycles using a constant-region primer together with the adapter attached to the V primers. Isolated mRNA was amplified with the MessageAmp II aRNA Amplification Kit, using a roughly 16-hour in vitro transcription at 37°C. The Dynabeads mRNA DIRECT Purification Kit was used to isolate the mRNA for TCR sequencing. Indexed Illumina adapters were added in a second Phusion PCR of roughly 26 cycles, after which AMPure XP beads were used to purify the products. As for the authors' bioinformatics: Custom Perl scripts pooled TCR sequences encoding the same protein, removed out-of-frame sequences and computed each clonotype's abundance. TCR sequences supported by only a single read were excluded from analysis. The metrics used to describe the repertoires included Shannon entropy, Gini index, clonality, richness, and the frequency of TCRs shared between repertoires. TCRdb passed the public sequencing reads through fastp at Q25 and MiXCR, retaining productive beta sequences. Rows merge per CDR3 protein into single entries with the most common DNA and genes. The V and J calls follow TCRdb's processing rather than the paper's. The sample includes 16,000 or so distinct CDR3 sequences, with around 70% observed a single time. Together, the top ten hold approximately 5.4% of the sample.

The donors took part in RACIN, a single-arm, phase I, dose-escalation trial that combined nivolumab, ipilimumab, aspirin, low-dose cyclophosphamide and low-dose radiotherapy. Patients with advanced, TIL-negative solid tumors were considered eligible. Via the germline V gene, CDR1 is MNHEY and CDR2 SVGEGT. Trimming takes 6 bases off V and 1 base off J; junction bases not matched to a gene: 2. Including cysteine and phenylalanine, the CDR3 has 13 amino acids. CDR3 DNA is the only sequence kept; it has 39 bases, read in frame from the first base. The chain uses TRBV6-2 or TRBV6-3 and TRBJ1-1, with TRBD1 matching 7 junction bases. The TCR sequence derives from a human donor with advanced metastatic prostate, ovarian, gallbladder or colorectal cancer (not recorded which). This table probably holds off-target reads from a library built for another chain. The nucleotide sequence reads as follows: TGTGCCAGCAGAAGACAGGGGAACACTGAAGCTTTCTTT. Its coded protein is CASRRQGNTEAFF.